The present entry profiles one TCR beta chain with its context. Antigen specificity is unknown. Trimming pared 5 bases from V and 4 bases from J, leaving 8 bases between. This CDR3 comprises 12 residues. Per germline, CDR1 SEHNR and CDR2 FQNEAQ (reference sequence). The repertoire was sequenced with immunoSEQ multiplex PCR; TCRdb's copy has only in-frame clones and lacks some. The data show around 130,000 clones, around 84% seen once. The record originates from a study of T cell responses to AZD1222 COVID-19 vaccine. Whole-study results and caveats: Spike was spanned by vaccine-associated CD4 TCRs, which were dominant at 160-218 and 743-854. Repertoire collection took place solely once the T cell response had peaked. Recipients of AZD1222 seropositive at baseline numbered only 6 or 7. Clonal diversity was possibly underestimated, and white British individuals and females predominated among donors.

The sequence was obtained from an adult in good health. The chain carries TRBV7-9 and TRBJ1-2; TRBD1 might be the D (5 bases). The sample in question was peripheral blood, obtained on day 0 of AZD1222 vaccination. The CDR3 region is CASSPDTYGYTF. As DNA, the CDR3 is TGTGCCAGCAGCCCGGACACCTATGGCTACACCTTC. The full variable domain, completed using reference TRBV7-9 and TRBJ1-2, is DTGVSQNPRHKITKRGQNVTFRCDPISEHNRLYWYRQTLGQGPEFLTYFQNEAQLEKSRLLSDRFSAERPKGSFSTLEIQRTEQGDSAMYLCASSPDTYGYTFGSGTRLTVV.